This record concerns one T cell receptor (beta chain) sequence. Its cognate antigen is unknown. CDR1 and CDR2 from the germline V gene are SGHKS and YYEKEE (reference sequence). The CDR3 consists of 14 residues. V lost 5 bases, J lost 1 base, and 9 bases lay in between. This entry comes from a study of CD8+ T cells in alopecia areata. Study in general: Each day, treated patients took oral tofacitinib twice, at 5 to 10 mg per dose.

Treatment of the sample: oral pan-JAK inhibitor, 5-10 mg twice daily. Extracted RNA was reverse transcribed, and the resulting cDNA served as sequencing template. Assay used: immunoSEQ multiplex PCR; TCRdb lists only in-frame clones, some missing. The sample has about 180,000 clones; about three fifths are singletons. Findings of the study overall: Many expanded lesional clones persisted during tofacitinib (in both scalp and blood).

This chain links TRBV5-5 with TRBJ2-2, with D perhaps TRBD1 (5 bases). This TCR was sampled from a human donor with alopecia areata. The material was CD4+ T cells sorted from blood, obtained between weeks 55 and 65, from a patient treated with tofacitinib. As DNA, the CDR3 is TGTGCCAGCAGTTCCCAGGGGAACACCGGGGAGCTGTTTTTT. Amino acids: CASSSQGNTGELFF.